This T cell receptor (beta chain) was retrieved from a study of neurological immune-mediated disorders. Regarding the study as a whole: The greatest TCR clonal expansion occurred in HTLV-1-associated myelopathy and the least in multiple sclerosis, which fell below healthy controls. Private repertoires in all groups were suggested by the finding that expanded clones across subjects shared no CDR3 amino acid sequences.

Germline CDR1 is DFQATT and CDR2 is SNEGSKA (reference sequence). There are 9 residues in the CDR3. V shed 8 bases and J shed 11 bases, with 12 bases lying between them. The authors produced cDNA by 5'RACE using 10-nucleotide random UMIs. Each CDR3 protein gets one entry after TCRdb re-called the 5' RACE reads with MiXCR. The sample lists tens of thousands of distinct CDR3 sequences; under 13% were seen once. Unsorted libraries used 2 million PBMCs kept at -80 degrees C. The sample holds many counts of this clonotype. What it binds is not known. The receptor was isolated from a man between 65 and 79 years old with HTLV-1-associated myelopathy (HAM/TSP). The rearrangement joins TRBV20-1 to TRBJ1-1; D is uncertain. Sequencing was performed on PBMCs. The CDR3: CSTATRAFF. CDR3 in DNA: TGCAGTACCGCAACGAGGGCTTTCTTT.